This passage covers 11 T cell receptor beta chains from one sample sequenced in a study of metastatic and nonmetastatic thyroid tumors. TCRdb reassembled clones from the PCR reads with MiXCR. The sample includes 70,000 or so clones, 12% to 15% of them seen just once. No patient had received any treatment before thyroid surgery. The sequencing input was blood. These receptors were collected from a male donor with papillary thyroid cancer or a benign thyroid nodule (not recorded which). Some clones in this sample may be carry-over from other donors' samples.

This chain connects TRBV7-8 to TRBJ1-5; D not resolved. This CDR3 is built from 16 residues. V lost 3 bases to trimming and J lost 6 bases, with 18 bases between them. CDR1 and CDR2 (germline): SGHVS, FQNEAQ. Here the CDR3 DNA reads TGTGCCAGCAGCTTTTTGTTGGGCACGAACAGTCAGCCCCAGCATTTT. Its translation is CASSFLLGTNSQPQHF.

This clone was detected many times. V is TRBV7-9 and J is TRBJ2-2; D is undetermined. V was clipped by 2 bases and J by 0 bases, with 16 bases between them. Per germline, CDR1 SEHNR and CDR2 FQNEAQ (reference sequence). CDR3 size: 18 residues. CDR3 nucleotide sequence: TGTGCCAGCAGCTTATTTGCGCTACCCCAGGCGAACACCGGGGAGCTGTTTTTT. As protein: CASSLFALPQANTGELFF.

This clone has ten or more counts. The chain joins TRBV30 to TRBJ2-5; D may be TRBD2 (5 bases). The CDR3 contains 14 residues. With 3 bases removed from V and 5 bases from J, the gap between germline ends came to 16 bases. CDR1 and CDR2 (germline): GTSNPN, SVGIG (reference sequence). CDR3 protein: CAWRPWSGVETQYF. In nucleotides, the CDR3 is TGTGCCTGGAGGCCCTGGAGCGGTGTGGAGACCCAGTACTTC.

This clone was seen repeatedly, ten times or more. The sample carries other DNA sequences with the same CDR3. The V gene is TRBV2, the J gene TRBJ2-3, with TRBD2 matching 13 bases. Germline CDR1 reads SNHLY; CDR2 reads FYNNEI. This CDR3 spans 15 amino acids. V lost 8 bases and J lost 4; bases outside the gene matches: 6. CDR3 amino acids: CASGGTSGKADTQYF. CDR3 in DNA: TGTGCCAGCGGGGGGACTAGCGGGAAGGCAGATACGCAGTATTTT.

This clone was detected ten times or more. The V call is TRBV30, the J call TRBJ2-2; D unresolved. The CDR3 covers 11 residues. V shed 2 bases and J shed 11 bases, with 9 bases lying between them. Per the germline V gene, CDR1 is GTSNPN and CDR2 is SVGIG (reference sequence). The CDR3 sequence: CAWSLDGELFF. CDR3 DNA: TGTGCCTGGAGTCTAGACGGAGAGCTGTTTTTT.

This clone was counted ten times or more. CDR3 protein: CASSGDRTNTGELFF. The CDR3 DNA sequence: TGTGCCAGTTCCGGGGACCGAACGAACACCGGGGAGCTGTTTTTT. This chain uses TRBV19 with TRBJ2-2; D tentatively fits TRBD1 or TRBD2 (5 bases each). This CDR3 contains 15 residues. The germline CDR1 and CDR2 sequences are LNHDA and SQIVND (reference sequence). V was clipped by 8 bases and J by 0 bases, with 13 bases between them. Full variable domain (missing parts from reference TRBV19 and TRBJ2-2): DGGITQSPKYLFRKEGQNVTLSCEQNLNHDAMYWYRQDPGQGLRLIYYSQIVNDFQKGDIAEGYSVSREKKESFPLTVTSAQKNPTAFYLCASSGDRTNTGELFFGEGSRLTVL.

In this sample, this clone turned up once. Just one base apart from a much larger clone, this may be a read error. V gene TRBV15 combines with J gene TRBJ2-3; perhaps D is TRBD1 or TRBD2 (5 bases each). This CDR3 spans 18 amino acids. Germline CDR1 and CDR2: LNHNV and YYDKDF (reference sequence). V lost 5 bases and J 4 bases, leaving 25 bases between the germline ends. CDR3 residues: CATSGTGTTIGLSDTQYF. In DNA form, the CDR3 reads TGTGCCACCAGCGGAACCGGGACGACTATCGGGCTCTCAGATACGCAGTATTTT.

Many counts were recorded for this clone. The gene calls are TRBV15 and TRBJ2-3, with D possibly matching TRBD2 (5 bases). Germline values: CDR1 LNHNV, CDR2 YYDKDF (reference sequence). V gave up 3 bases and J gave up 2 bases, with 9 bases separating them. The CDR3 is 14 residues long. CDR3 DNA sequence: TGTGCCACCAGCAGTTATAGCGACACAGATACGCAGTATTTT. It translates to CATSSYSDTDTQYF.

In its sample, this clone was seen many times. The V call is TRBV19, the J call TRBJ2-1, with 11 positions matching TRBD2. The V gene end was trimmed by 1 base and the J gene end by 7 bases; junction bases not matched to a gene: 3. The germline gives CDR1 LNHDA, CDR2 SQIVND (reference sequence). This CDR3 has 15 residues. This chain's CDR3 is CASSIVASGRNEQFF. CDR3 coding DNA: TGTGCCAGTAGTATAGTTGCTAGCGGGAGGAATGAGCAGTTCTTC.

This clone was observed at least ten times. The chain combines TRBV5-1 with TRBJ2-1; 10 nucleotides agree with TRBD2. Per the germline V gene, CDR1 is SGHRS and CDR2 is YFSETQ. After removal of 1 base from V and 6 bases from J, the junction contained 4 bases not matched to a gene. This CDR3 region has 15 residues. DNA for the CDR3: TGCGCCAGCAGCTTGTTAGGGACTAGCGCCAATGAGCAGTTCTTC. Protein: CASSLLGTSANEQFF.

This clone turned up a few times. This may be a read error: a much more frequent sequence differs by one nucleotide. This chain links TRBV19 with TRBJ2-1; TRBD2 matches 11 bases. This CDR3 has 16 amino acids. Trimming took 5 bases from V and 9 from J; bases not matched to a gene: 12. The V gene's germline CDR1 is LNHDA and CDR2 SQIVND (reference sequence). CDR3 region: CASSSLAGVPRGEQFF. CDR3 sequence (DNA): TGTGCCAGTAGTTCACTAGCGGGAGTGCCTAGGGGTGAGCAGTTCTTC.